Listed below are T cell receptor beta chains from one sample, sequenced in a study of CD8+ T cells in alopecia areata. The data were produced by immunoSEQ multiplex PCR, yet TCRdb's version contains in-frame clones alone and is incomplete. The sample has roughly 150,000 clones, 45% to 55% seen once. The sequences come from CD8+ T cells sorted from blood, collected at week 0. These receptor sequences come from a human donor with alopecia areata. The CDR3 runs from the conserved cysteine through the conserved F or W. Each record gives: D gene, V gene, clone size, J gene, CDR3 protein, CDR3 DNA. The D gene is left open where the match is weak. Rows may omit the clone size; those that give it use once, few, many or a size class.

d_gene: TRBD1; v_gene: TRBV30; abundance: -; j_gene: TRBJ2-1; CDR3aa: CAWSPGQGVNEQFF; CDR3nt: TGTGCCTGGAGTCCAGGACAGGGGGTGAATGAGCAGTTCTTC
d_gene: TRBD1; v_gene: TRBV5-1; abundance: -; j_gene: TRBJ2-6; CDR3aa: CASSLIGSGQAGANVLTF; CDR3nt: TGCGCCAGCAGCTTGATAGGGTCAGGACAGGCTGGGGCCAACGTCCTGACTTTC
d_gene: TRBD1; v_gene: TRBV29-1; abundance: -; j_gene: TRBJ1-2; CDR3aa: CSVEHQEGQVGWGYTF; CDR3nt: TGCAGCGTTGAACACCAGGAGGGACAGGTCGGATGGGGCTACACCTTC
d_gene: TRBD1; v_gene: TRBV9; abundance: -; j_gene: TRBJ1-2; CDR3aa: CASSVDGQGGYGYTF; CDR3nt: TGTGCCAGCAGCGTCGATGGACAGGGGGGCTATGGCTACACCTTC
d_gene: TRBD2; v_gene: TRBV7-8; abundance: -; j_gene: TRBJ2-1; CDR3aa: CASSSSGGALDEQFF; CDR3nt: TGTGCCAGCAGCTCTAGCGGGGGGGCTCTCGATGAGCAGTTCTTC
d_gene: -; v_gene: TRBV5-6; abundance: few; j_gene: TRBJ1-1; CDR3aa: CASSLVSGPEAFF; CDR3nt: TGTGCCAGCAGCTTGGTGTCCGGTCCTGAAGCTTTCTTT
d_gene: TRBD1; v_gene: TRBV30; abundance: -; j_gene: TRBJ1-5; CDR3aa: CAWSTGAGNQPQHF; CDR3nt: TGTGCCTGGAGCACAGGGGCAGGCAATCAGCCCCAGCATTTT
d_gene: -; v_gene: TRBV27; abundance: -; j_gene: TRBJ1-2; CDR3aa: CASSPGPGNSLYGYTF; CDR3nt: TGTGCCAGCAGTCCAGGACCGGGAAATAGTCTTTATGGCTACACCTTC
d_gene: -; v_gene: TRBV30; abundance: -; j_gene: TRBJ2-3; CDR3aa: CAWSPISTDTQYF; CDR3nt: TGTGCCTGGAGCCCCATAAGTACAGATACGCAGTATTTT
d_gene: -; v_gene: TRBV6-5; abundance: few; j_gene: TRBJ2-7; CDR3aa: CASSPQGPGYEQYF; CDR3nt: TGTGCCAGCAGCCCACAGGGACCAGGCTACGAGCAGTACTTC
d_gene: -; v_gene: TRBV4-3; abundance: -; j_gene: TRBJ1-1; CDR3aa: CASSQGSENTEAFF; CDR3nt: TGCGCCAGCAGCCAAGGATCGGAGAACACTGAAGCTTTCTTT
d_gene: -; v_gene: TRBV7-2; abundance: once; j_gene: TRBJ2-3; CDR3aa: CASSLASTDTQYF; CDR3nt: TGTGCCAGCAGCCTAGCTAGCACAGATACGCAGTATTTT
d_gene: -; v_gene: TRBV29-1; abundance: -; j_gene: TRBJ1-2; CDR3aa: CSVEEVGAYYGYTF; CDR3nt: TGCAGCGTTGAAGAAGTAGGGGCCTACTATGGCTACACCTTC
d_gene: TRBD2; v_gene: TRBV27; abundance: -; j_gene: TRBJ2-1; CDR3aa: CASSSPWGGGNNEQFF; CDR3nt: TGTGCCAGCAGTTCCCCCTGGGGGGGAGGAAACAATGAGCAGTTCTTC
d_gene: -; v_gene: TRBV30; abundance: -; j_gene: TRBJ1-1; CDR3aa: CAWSGVWAEAFF; CDR3nt: TGTGCCTGGAGTGGGGTGTGGGCTGAAGCTTTCTTT
d_gene: TRBD1; v_gene: TRBV28; abundance: few; j_gene: TRBJ2-4; CDR3aa: CASSFPQTGIKNIQYF; CDR3nt: TGTGCCAGCAGTTTCCCCCAGACAGGGATTAAAAACATTCAGTACTTC
d_gene: -; v_gene: TRBV30; abundance: -; j_gene: TRBJ1-2; CDR3aa: CAWGAGYGYTF; CDR3nt: TGTGCCTGGGGGGCGGGCTATGGCTACACCTTC
d_gene: -; v_gene: TRBV19; abundance: once; j_gene: TRBJ2-7; CDR3aa: CASSMAPGTEQYF; CDR3nt: TGTGCCAGTAGTATGGCCCCGGGGACCGAGCAGTACTTC
d_gene: TRBD2; v_gene: TRBV6-5; abundance: few; j_gene: TRBJ2-1; CDR3aa: CASTSGEYNEQFF; CDR3nt: TGTGCCAGCACTAGCGGGGAGTACAATGAGCAGTTCTTC
d_gene: -; v_gene: TRBV29-1; abundance: -; j_gene: TRBJ2-2; CDR3aa: CSVEDVDTGELFF; CDR3nt: TGCAGCGTTGAAGATGTGGACACCGGGGAGCTGTTTTTT
d_gene: TRBD2; v_gene: TRBV10-2; abundance: few; j_gene: TRBJ2-1; CDR3aa: CASKITSGGANEQFF; CDR3nt: TGCGCCAGCAAGATCACTAGCGGGGGGGCCAATGAGCAGTTCTTC
d_gene: TRBD1; v_gene: TRBV6-5; abundance: -; j_gene: TRBJ1-2; CDR3aa: CASSSGTGGEEGYTF; CDR3nt: TGTGCCAGCAGCTCCGGGACAGGGGGAGAGGAGGGCTACACCTTC
d_gene: TRBD2; v_gene: TRBV27; abundance: -; j_gene: TRBJ2-7; CDR3aa: CASSFGLAREQYF; CDR3nt: TGTGCCAGCAGTTTCGGACTAGCGAGAGAGCAGTACTTC
d_gene: TRBD1; v_gene: TRBV6-5; abundance: -; j_gene: TRBJ1-2; CDR3aa: CASSEGGQDTF; CDR3nt: TGTGCCAGCAGTGAAGGTGGACAGGACACCTTC
d_gene: -; v_gene: TRBV30; abundance: -; j_gene: TRBJ1-1; CDR3aa: CAWSVSLNTEAFF; CDR3nt: TGTGCCTGGAGTGTAAGTTTGAACACTGAAGCTTTCTTT
d_gene: -; v_gene: TRBV13; abundance: -; j_gene: TRBJ2-6; CDR3aa: CASSATGLSGANVLTF; CDR3nt: TGTGCCAGCAGCGCCACAGGGCTCTCTGGGGCCAACGTCCTGACTTTC
d_gene: -; v_gene: TRBV4-1; abundance: -; j_gene: TRBJ1-2; CDR3aa: CASSQDPGTFYGYTF; CDR3nt: TGCGCCAGCAGCCAAGACCCCGGGACCTTCTATGGCTACACCTTC
d_gene: TRBD1; v_gene: TRBV11-2; abundance: few; j_gene: TRBJ2-4; CDR3aa: CASSLNRGKAKNIQYF; CDR3nt: TGTGCCAGCAGCCTCAACAGGGGGAAAGCCAAAAACATTCAGTACTTC
d_gene: -; v_gene: TRBV4-3; abundance: few; j_gene: TRBJ2-6; CDR3aa: CASSPRFAGANVLTF; CDR3nt: TGCGCCAGCAGCCCCCGGTTCGCTGGGGCCAACGTCCTGACTTTC
d_gene: -; v_gene: TRBV7-9; abundance: -; j_gene: TRBJ2-3; CDR3aa: CASSGRGLMDF; CDR3nt: TGTGCCAGCAGCGGCAGGGGATTAATGGATTTT
d_gene: -; v_gene: TRBV7-9; abundance: few; j_gene: TRBJ2-7; CDR3aa: CASSLSGEQYF; CDR3nt: TGTGCCAGCAGCTTAAGTGGCGAGCAGTACTTC
d_gene: TRBD1; v_gene: TRBV29-1; abundance: few; j_gene: TRBJ1-6; CDR3aa: CSVEDLLGQLESSYNSPLHF; CDR3nt: TGCAGCGTTGAAGATCTTCTGGGACAGCTTGAAAGCTCCTATAATTCACCCCTCCACTTT
d_gene: TRBD1; v_gene: TRBV15; abundance: once; j_gene: TRBJ1-2; CDR3aa: CATSERTGGIYGYTF; CDR3nt: TGTGCCACCAGCGAAAGAACAGGGGGCATCTATGGCTACACCTTC
d_gene: -; v_gene: TRBV6-5; abundance: once; j_gene: TRBJ2-3; CDR3aa: CASSTGHRTDTQYF; CDR3nt: TGTGCCAGCAGTACGGGACACCGCACAGATACGCAGTATTTT
d_gene: -; v_gene: TRBV7-3; abundance: few; j_gene: TRBJ1-6; CDR3aa: CASSYLVASPLHF; CDR3nt: TGTGCCAGCAGCTACCTGGTGGCGTCACCCCTCCACTTT
d_gene: -; v_gene: TRBV30; abundance: -; j_gene: TRBJ1-5; CDR3aa: CAWSGGNQPQHF; CDR3nt: TGTGCCTGGAGTGGGGGCAATCAGCCCCAGCATTTT
d_gene: -; v_gene: TRBV5-6; abundance: -; j_gene: TRBJ2-2; CDR3aa: CASLRVTGELFF; CDR3nt: TGTGCCAGCCTGCGGGTTACCGGGGAGCTGTTTTTT
d_gene: -; v_gene: TRBV11-2; abundance: few; j_gene: TRBJ2-7; CDR3aa: CASSPRVGGDYEQYF; CDR3nt: TGTGCCAGCAGCCCCCGGGTAGGGGGAGACTACGAGCAGTACTTC
d_gene: TRBD1; v_gene: TRBV5-6; abundance: -; j_gene: TRBJ2-1; CDR3aa: CASSYGTGKNNEQFF; CDR3nt: TGTGCCAGCAGCTACGGGACAGGGAAAAACAATGAGCAGTTCTTC
d_gene: -; v_gene: TRBV7-9; abundance: few; j_gene: TRBJ2-1; CDR3aa: CASSFAYNEQFF; CDR3nt: TGTGCCAGCAGCTTTGCCTACAATGAGCAGTTCTTC
d_gene: -; v_gene: TRBV13; abundance: -; j_gene: TRBJ1-1; CDR3aa: CASSLGLGAVRVTEAFF; CDR3nt: TGTGCCAGCAGCTTAGGATTAGGGGCGGTACGGGTCACTGAAGCTTTCTTT
d_gene: -; v_gene: TRBV29-1; abundance: -; j_gene: TRBJ1-2; CDR3aa: CSVDDYGYTF; CDR3nt: TGCAGCGTTGACGACTATGGCTACACCTTC
d_gene: -; v_gene: TRBV5-1; abundance: -; j_gene: TRBJ2-5; CDR3aa: CASSPESSLRETQYF; CDR3nt: TGCGCCAGCAGCCCAGAATCTAGCCTGAGGGAGACCCAGTACTTC
d_gene: TRBD1; v_gene: TRBV29-1; abundance: -; j_gene: TRBJ1-2; CDR3aa: CSVAGGQDGYTF; CDR3nt: TGCAGCGTTGCAGGGGGCCAAGATGGCTACACCTTC
d_gene: -; v_gene: TRBV6-1; abundance: -; j_gene: TRBJ2-7; CDR3aa: CASMSWDEQYF; CDR3nt: TGTGCCAGCATGTCATGGGACGAGCAGTACTTC
d_gene: -; v_gene: TRBV13; abundance: -; j_gene: TRBJ1-6; CDR3aa: CASSLANSPLHF; CDR3nt: TGTGCCAGCAGCTTGGCTAATTCACCCCTCCACTTT
d_gene: -; v_gene: TRBV29-1; abundance: -; j_gene: TRBJ1-2; CDR3aa: CSVADRAINYGYTF; CDR3nt: TGCAGCGTTGCGGACAGAGCAATTAACTATGGCTACACCTTC
d_gene: -; v_gene: TRBV7-6; abundance: once; j_gene: TRBJ1-6; CDR3aa: CASSLGSGLASPLHF; CDR3nt: TGTGCCAGCAGCTTAGGGTCAGGGTTGGCTTCACCCCTCCACTTT
d_gene: TRBD2; v_gene: TRBV9; abundance: -; j_gene: TRBJ2-1; CDR3aa: CASSVESGGAAYNEQFF; CDR3nt: TGTGCCAGCAGCGTAGAGAGCGGGGGGGCCGCCTACAATGAGCAGTTCTTC
d_gene: -; v_gene: TRBV4-3; abundance: few; j_gene: TRBJ2-6; CDR3aa: CASSQAVDKAGANVLTF; CDR3nt: TGCGCCAGCAGCCAAGCGGTTGATAAGGCTGGGGCCAACGTCCTGACTTTC
d_gene: -; v_gene: TRBV10-2; abundance: -; j_gene: TRBJ2-5; CDR3aa: CASSSAGPQETQYF; CDR3nt: TGCGCCAGCTCCTCTGCAGGTCCCCAAGAGACCCAGTACTTC
d_gene: -; v_gene: TRBV19; abundance: -; j_gene: TRBJ1-1; CDR3aa: CASSLRTNTEAFF; CDR3nt: TGTGCCAGTAGTCTACGGACGAACACTGAAGCTTTCTTT
d_gene: TRBD1; v_gene: TRBV29-1; abundance: -; j_gene: TRBJ1-2; CDR3aa: CSVEPRDSYGYTF; CDR3nt: TGCAGCGTTGAACCCCGGGACAGCTATGGCTACACCTTC
d_gene: -; v_gene: TRBV27; abundance: -; j_gene: TRBJ2-7; CDR3aa: CASSSRKEQYF; CDR3nt: TGTGCCAGCAGTTCCCGAAAGGAGCAGTACTTC
d_gene: TRBD1; v_gene: TRBV13; abundance: -; j_gene: TRBJ1-1; CDR3aa: CAIRGGSSNTEAFF; CDR3nt: TGTGCCATAAGAGGGGGCAGTTCGAACACTGAAGCTTTCTTT
d_gene: TRBD1; v_gene: TRBV14; abundance: few; j_gene: TRBJ2-3; CDR3aa: CASSQGSTGLYF; CDR3nt: TGTGCCAGCAGCCAAGGATCGACAGGGTTGTATTTT
d_gene: -; v_gene: TRBV21-1; abundance: few; j_gene: TRBJ1-5; CDR3aa: CASSKASRDSNQPQHF; CDR3nt: TGTGCCAGCAGCAAAGCGAGCCGGGATAGCAATCAGCCCCAGCATTTT
d_gene: TRBD1; v_gene: TRBV5-1; abundance: -; j_gene: TRBJ1-2; CDR3aa: CASSAAGQPLGGYTF; CDR3nt: TGCGCCAGCAGCGCCGCGGGACAGCCCTTGGGAGGCTACACCTTC
d_gene: TRBD1; v_gene: TRBV11-2; abundance: -; j_gene: TRBJ1-1; CDR3aa: CASSLASTGRNTEAFF; CDR3nt: TGTGCCAGCAGCCTCGCCTCGACAGGGCGGAACACTGAAGCTTTCTTT
d_gene: TRBD1; v_gene: TRBV2; abundance: -; j_gene: TRBJ1-2; CDR3aa: CASSESADRFGGGYTF; CDR3nt: TGCGCCAGCAGTGAGTCTGCGGACAGGTTCGGAGGTGGCTACACCTTC